This is a list of T cell receptor beta chains from one sample in a study of cytomegalovirus exposure and HLA in healthy donors. Using immunoSEQ multiplex PCR, the repertoire was profiled, and TCRdb retains in-frame clones only, with some absent. The sample has some 130,000 clones, 81% seen once. Sequencing was performed on PBMCs. The receptors were gathered from a man between 18 and 29 years old in good health and CMV-seronegative. CDR3s include the opening cysteine and the closing phenylalanine or tryptophan.

v_call: TRBV30
j_call: TRBJ1-2
cdr3_aa: CAWTTGANYGYTF

v_call: TRBV27
j_call: TRBJ2-7
cdr3_aa: CASSTRGSYEQYF

v_call: TRBV27
j_call: TRBJ2-6
cdr3_aa: CASSFSGPGANVLTF

v_call: TRBV2
j_call: TRBJ1-6
cdr3_aa: CASTRSSYNSPLHF

v_call: TRBV18
j_call: TRBJ1-4
cdr3_aa: CASSPPLPVTDYEKLFF

v_call: TRBV5-4
j_call: TRBJ1-6
cdr3_aa: CASSLEQGHSPLHF

v_call: TRBV6-6
j_call: TRBJ2-5
cdr3_aa: CASSVHLQETQYF

v_call: TRBV25-1
j_call: TRBJ1-5
cdr3_aa: CASRNQEGARNQPQHF

v_call: TRBV2
j_call: TRBJ2-1
cdr3_aa: CASWLAAGTGNEQFF

v_call: TRBV5-6
j_call: TRBJ2-5
cdr3_aa: CASSSLRSPGEQYF

v_call: TRBV19
j_call: TRBJ1-2
cdr3_aa: CASSIPGTDANYGYTF

v_call: TRBV28
j_call: TRBJ2-5
cdr3_aa: CASSLQGPWETQYF

v_call: TRBV9
j_call: TRBJ2-7
cdr3_aa: CASGPGTSGHEQYF

v_call: TRBV13
j_call: TRBJ1-1
cdr3_aa: CASSGPTGEYTEAFF

v_call: TRBV6-1
j_call: TRBJ1-6
cdr3_aa: CASSDTGIGLKSSPLHF

v_call: TRBV11-2
j_call: TRBJ1-2
cdr3_aa: CASSLVWDYEANYGYTF